Listed here are 2 T cell receptor beta chains from one sample, sequenced in a study of T-cell reconstitution after alpha-beta-depleted transplantation in children. Construction of the TCRbeta library involved unique molecular identifiers. A single record per CDR3 protein comes from TCRdb applying MiXCR to the PCR reads. The repertoire holds 360,000 or so distinct CDR3 sequences, with roughly 21% as singletons. The sample was PBMCs from the stem cell graft donor, taken from the stem cell graft. The source is a human donor who donated a stem cell graft to a child with acute myeloid leukemia.

This chain connects TRBV7-9 to TRBJ1-1; 7 bases fit TRBD1. Germline-derived CDR1 and CDR2 are SEHNR and FQNEAQ (reference sequence). The CDR3 spans 15 residues. Trimming at V came to 1 base and at J to 1 base, leaving 3 bases not matched to a gene. In nucleotides, the CDR3 is TGTGCCAGCAGCTTAGGTGACAGGGAGAACACTGAAGCTTTCTTT. Encoded protein: CASSLGDRENTEAFF.

This clonotype has a count of ten or more. The chain uses TRBV4-3 and TRBJ2-2; tentative D call: TRBD2 (6 bases). V lost 1 base and J 2 bases, leaving 14 bases between the germline ends. Germline CDR1 reads LGHNA; CDR2 reads YSLEER. The CDR3 is 17 residues long. The CDR3, as DNA: TGCGCCAGCAGCCAAGGAATCGGGACTTCTAACACCGGGGAGCTGTTTTTT. This translates into CASSQGIGTSNTGELFF.